This T cell receptor (beta chain) is drawn from a study of neoadjuvant anti-PD-1 for oral cavity cancer. This clone was seen just once. Only in-frame clones appear in the TCRdb table, and some are missing; sequencing was by immunoSEQ multiplex PCR. The sample lists 30,000 to 40,000 clones, around 87% occurring once. Analysis of PBMCs was direct, with no culture step. There are 14 residues in the CDR3. V shed 5 bases and J 3 bases; nucleotides not matched to a gene: 4. CDR1 and CDR2 (germline): LNHDA, SQIVND (reference sequence). The sequences come from PBMCs, collected before nivolumab (anti-PD-1) treatment. The sequence was obtained from a person aged 35-79 years with oral cavity squamous cell carcinoma. The chain uses TRBV19 and TRBJ1-5, with TRBD1 matching 7 bases. Here the CDR3 reads CASSGTANNQPQHF. The DNA for the CDR3 is TGTGCCAGTAGTGGGACAGCCAACAATCAGCCCCAGCATTTT.